These 15 T cell receptor beta chains share one sample of origin, sequenced in a study of cytomegalovirus exposure and HLA in healthy donors. Researchers ran the PCR with 60 Vbeta and 13 Jbeta primers. The assay was immunoSEQ multiplex PCR, and TCRdb's table has in-frame clones only and misses some. The repertoire holds under 65,000 clones, with less than 85% as singletons. The specimen sequenced was PBMCs. The receptors were sampled from a woman aged 18-29 years in good health and CMV-seronegative.

V is TRBV7-2 and J is TRBJ2-1; 7 bases are shared with TRBD1. J was trimmed by 9 bases and V by 5 bases; bases with no gene match: 7. The CDR3 extends over 13 amino acids. Germline-derived CDR1 and CDR2 are SGHTA and FQGNSA. The CDR3 sequence is CASSLGPGGEQFF. CDR3 coding DNA: TGTGCCAGCAGCCTAGGGCCAGGGGGTGAGCAGTTCTTC.

The chain links TRBV6-1 to TRBJ2-1, with a possible D match to TRBD1 (5 bases). This CDR3 comprises 15 residues. Germline V gene sequence: CDR1 MNHNS, CDR2 SASEGT. Trimming stripped 6 bases from V and 10 bases from J, with 22 bases between. This chain's CDR3 is CASRTVGPTQTEQFF. The DNA of the CDR3 is TGTGCCAGCAGGACAGTAGGCCCTACACAAACCGAGCAGTTCTTC.

The J gene is TRBJ2-6, the V gene TRBV21-1; the table gives TRBD1 as D, unverified against the DNA. TRBV21-1 has pseudogene status. The length of the CDR3 is 22 residues. The CDR3 nucleotides read TGTGCCAGCAGCGCCTCTCCGGGACAGGGGACGAGGAACCTCTGCGGGGCCAACGTCCTGACTTTC. It specifies CASSASPGQGTRNLCGANVLTF.

This rearrangement joins TRBV9 to TRBJ2-2; 11 bases align to TRBD2. CDR1 SGDLS and CDR2 YYNGEE come from the germline V gene. The CDR3 runs to 16 residues. Unmatched junction bases numbered 4, after V lost 4 bases and J lost 2 bases. The CDR3 nucleotides read TGTGCCAGCAGCCTCCTAGCGGGAGGTAACACCGGGGAGCTGTTTTTT. Amino acid sequence: CASSLLAGGNTGELFF.

V gene TRBV23-1 combines with J gene TRBJ2-7; TRBD1 matches 7 bases. TRBV23-1 is identified as an open reading frame with a role that is uncertain. The V gene end was trimmed by 2 bases and the J gene end by 5 bases; junction bases not matched to a gene: 24. CDR3 size: 20 residues. The chain's CDR3 is CASSQKKMGQPFPRSHEQYF. As DNA, the CDR3 is TGCGCCAGCAGTCAAAAGAAAATGGGACAGCCCTTTCCCCGGTCGCACGAGCAGTACTTC.

There are a few counts of this clone. The CDR3 protein is CASSFGQANTEAFF. CDR3 DNA: TGTGCCAGCAGTTTCGGACAGGCGAACACTGAAGCTTTCTTT. This chain uses TRBV6-1 with TRBJ1-1; TRBD1 aligns across 7 bases. There are 14 residues in the CDR3. After removal of 5 bases from V and 1 base from J, the junction contained 4 bases not matched to a gene. The germline V gene encodes CDR1 MNHNS and CDR2 SASEGT.

A single count supports this clone. The chain joins TRBV27 to TRBJ2-7; a weak D match, TRBD2 (6 bases). Germline V lookup: CDR1 MNHEY, CDR2 SMNVEV (reference sequence). CDR3 length: 14 residues. Trimming shortened V by 3 bases and J by 8 bases, and 17 bases separated the two germline ends. The chain's CDR3 is CASSLVVGSGQQYF. In DNA, the CDR3 is TGTGCCAGCAGTTTGGTGGTGGGTAGCGGCCAGCAGTACTTC.

The V call is TRBV18, the J call TRBJ2-2; 12 bases fit TRBD1. With 2 bases clipped from V and 4 bases from J, the junction kept 5 bases outside the gene matches. Germline CDR1 and CDR2: KGHSH and LQKENI. The CDR3 is 17 amino acids. CDR3 residues: CASSPRDRGPVTGELFF. The DNA for the CDR3 is TGTGCCAGCTCACCAAGGGACAGGGGGCCCGTCACCGGGGAGCTGTTTTTT.

The genes are TRBV19 and TRBJ2-4; no clear D. Per the germline V gene, CDR1 is LNHDA and CDR2 is SQIVND (reference sequence). The CDR3 contains 12 residues. The V end lost 1 base, the J end lost 15 bases, and 13 bases lay between the germline ends. CDR3 residues: CASSIGRGRAYF. The DNA for the CDR3 is TGTGCCAGTAGTATAGGACGAGGTAGAGCGTACTTC. The full variable domain, its missing parts supplied by reference TRBV19 and TRBJ2-4, is DGGITQSPKYLFRKEGQNVTLSCEQNLNHDAMYWYRQDPGQGLRLIYYSQIVNDFQKGDIAEGYSVSREKKESFPLTVTSAQKNPTAFYLCASSIGRGRAYFGAGTRLSVL.

This clone was seen once. The CDR3 nucleotides read TGTGCCAGCAGTAGAGGGCGGTACGAGCAGTACTTC. Translated, it gives CASSRGRYEQYF. The V and J genes are TRBV28 and TRBJ2-7; possibly TRBD2 for D (5 bases). With 5 bases removed from V and 4 bases from J, the gap between germline ends came to 9 bases. The V gene's germline CDR1 is MDHEN and CDR2 SYDVKM. The CDR3 is made up of 12 amino acids.

The chain couples TRBV7-3 to TRBJ2-3; D is possibly TRBD1 (7 bases). Germline V gives CDR1 SGHTA, CDR2 FQGTGA. V lost 4 bases to trimming and J lost 3 bases, with 14 bases between them. There are 15 residues in the CDR3. This CDR3 reads CASSSQGGATDTQYF. The CDR3 coding sequence is TGTGCCAGCAGCTCGCAGGGGGGAGCTACAGATACGCAGTATTTT.

In nucleotides, the CDR3 is TGTGCCATCAGTGAGTCGCTAGGGGTTAAAAACACCGGGGAGCTGTTTTTT. This gives the protein CAISESLGVKNTGELFF. The chain couples TRBV10-3 to TRBJ2-2; D is perhaps TRBD1 (5 bases). The germline V gene has CDR1 ENHRY and CDR2 SYGVKD. The length of the CDR3 is 17 residues. The V end lost 0 bases, the J end lost 2 bases, and 13 bases lay between the germline ends.

The sample holds a few counts of this clone. J is TRBJ1-2 and V is TRBV28; no definite D call. The germline CDR1 and CDR2 sequences are MDHEN and SYDVKM. CDR3 length equals 12 residues. V lost 2 bases and J 4 bases, leaving 5 bases between the germline ends. CDR3 nucleotide sequence: TGTGCCAGCAGTTTAAGACTCTATGGCTACACCTTC. This translates into CASSLRLYGYTF.

The V and J genes are TRBV28 and TRBJ2-7; D not resolved. This CDR3 comprises 13 residues. Trimming pared 5 bases from V and 6 bases from J, leaving 14 bases between. Per germline, CDR1 MDHEN and CDR2 SYDVKM. As DNA, the CDR3 is TGTGCCAGCAGTCAAGCGACCCCTCCCGAGCAGTACTTC. Protein sequence: CASSQATPPEQYF.

This chain links TRBV19 with TRBJ2-7; D perhaps matches TRBD1 (6 bases). Trimming left V 4 bases short and J 1 base short, with 14 bases between. Germline-derived CDR1 and CDR2 are LNHDA and SQIVND (reference sequence). The CDR3 is 15 residues long. The CDR3 nucleotides read TGTGCCAGTAGTACTACCGGGACAAATTCCTACGAGCAGTACTTC. Translated, it gives CASSTTGTNSYEQYF.